The following is a TCR beta chain sequence with its context. The data were obtained in a study of T-cell reconstitution after alpha-beta-depleted transplantation in children. The TCRbeta library was prepared with unique molecular identifiers. TCRdb re-called the PCR reads with MiXCR, one entry per CDR3 protein. The sample records 490,000 or so distinct CDR3 sequences, around an eighth being singletons. The clonotype originates from a human donor who donated a stem cell graft to a child with combined immunodeficiency. The sample was PBMCs from the stem cell graft donor, taken from the stem cell graft.

The CDR3 is CATSDVGRTQMQETSYEQYF. For the CDR3, the DNA is TGTGCCACCAGTGACGTTGGGCGGACCCAAATGCAGGAGACGTCCTACGAGCAGTACTTC. The chain has TRBV24-1 and TRBJ2-7; D not resolved. The germline V gene has CDR1 KGHDR and CDR2 SFDVKD. The CDR3 is 20 amino acids. The V end lost 4 bases, the J end lost 1 base, and 28 bases lay between the germline ends.